This entry concerns a single TCR beta chain. Its antigen is still unknown. The record has no base qualities; no much larger clone is one base away. The data are from a study of control samples from healthy donors and cancer patients (dated by TCRdb to about 2020). There are 16 amino acids in the CDR3, from cysteine to phenylalanine inclusive. Just CDR3 DNA is preserved here, 48 bases in frame from base 1. The germline V gene supplies CDR1 MNHNS and CDR2 SASEGT. The V end loses 1 base and the J end loses 5 bases, and a stretch of 18 bases separates them. Receptor libraries were prepared by the immunoSEQ multiplex PCR assay. TCRdb's version of the immuneACCESS table is confined to in-frame rearrangements and falls short of the full clone set. An unresolved V gene accounts for under half of the shortfall where checked; the remainder is of unknown origin. For this sample the table gives roughly 130,000 clones, of which about 95% were detected only once. The ten largest clones represent 3.5% to 4% of the sample.

This receptor was obtained from a man younger than 45 in good health. The sample comprised blood. The rearranged segments are TRBV6-1 and TRBJ2-7; the D gene lacks a confident call. The nucleotides read TGTGCCAGCAGTGAAGGTGTAAGACTTCTGGCAGACGAGCAGTACTTC. It encodes CASSEGVRLLADEQYF.